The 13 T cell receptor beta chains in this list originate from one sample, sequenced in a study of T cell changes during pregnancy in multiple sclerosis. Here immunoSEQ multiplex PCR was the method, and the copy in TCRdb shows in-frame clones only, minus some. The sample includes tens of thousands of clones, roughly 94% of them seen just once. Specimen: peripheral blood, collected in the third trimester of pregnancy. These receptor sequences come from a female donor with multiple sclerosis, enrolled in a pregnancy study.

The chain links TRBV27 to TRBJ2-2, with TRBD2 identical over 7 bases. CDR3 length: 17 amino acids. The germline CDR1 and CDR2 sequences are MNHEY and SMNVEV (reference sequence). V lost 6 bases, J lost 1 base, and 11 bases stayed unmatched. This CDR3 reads CASSLAVGVGNTGELFF. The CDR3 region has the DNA TGTGCCAGCAGCCTAGCGGTGGGCGTGGGGAACACCGGGGAGCTGTTTTTT.

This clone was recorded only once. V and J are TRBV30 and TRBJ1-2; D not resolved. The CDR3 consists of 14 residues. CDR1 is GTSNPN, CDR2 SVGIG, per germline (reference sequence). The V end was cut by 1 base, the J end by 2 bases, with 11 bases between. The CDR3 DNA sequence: TGTGCCTGGAGTGGAAGGAGATACAACTATGGCTACACCTTC. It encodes CAWSGRRYNYGYTF.

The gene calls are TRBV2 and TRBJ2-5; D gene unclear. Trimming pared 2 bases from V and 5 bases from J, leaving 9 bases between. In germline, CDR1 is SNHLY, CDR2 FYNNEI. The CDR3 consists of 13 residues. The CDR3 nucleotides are TGTGCCAGCAGTGAAAGGCGGCTTGAGACCCAGTACTTC. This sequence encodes CASSERRLETQYF.

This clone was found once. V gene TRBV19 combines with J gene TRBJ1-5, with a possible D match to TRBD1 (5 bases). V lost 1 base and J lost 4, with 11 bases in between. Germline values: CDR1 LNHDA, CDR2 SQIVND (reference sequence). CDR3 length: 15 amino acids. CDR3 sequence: CASSIVDSYNQPQHF. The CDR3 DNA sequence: TGTGCCAGTAGTATAGTCGACAGTTATAATCAGCCCCAGCATTTT.

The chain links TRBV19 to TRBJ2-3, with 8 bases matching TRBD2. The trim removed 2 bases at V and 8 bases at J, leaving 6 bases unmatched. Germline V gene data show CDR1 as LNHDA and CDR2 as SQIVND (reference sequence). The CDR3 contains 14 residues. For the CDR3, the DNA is TGTGCCAGTAGTATATTTCCCGGGGGGGCTACGCAGTATTTT. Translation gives CASSIFPGGATQYF.

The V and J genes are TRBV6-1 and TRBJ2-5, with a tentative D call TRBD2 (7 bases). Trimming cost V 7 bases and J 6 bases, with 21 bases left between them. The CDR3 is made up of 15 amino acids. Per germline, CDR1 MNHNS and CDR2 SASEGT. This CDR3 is CASTQELGGLKTQYF. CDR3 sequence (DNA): TGTGCCAGCACGCAAGAGCTGGGGGGGCTTAAGACCCAGTACTTC.

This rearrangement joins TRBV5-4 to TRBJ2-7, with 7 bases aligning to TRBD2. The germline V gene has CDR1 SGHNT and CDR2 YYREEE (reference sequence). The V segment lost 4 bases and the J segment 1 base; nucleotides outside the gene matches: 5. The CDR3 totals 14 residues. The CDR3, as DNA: TGTGCCAGCAGCCCCTGGGGGGGGTCCTACGAGCAGTACTTC. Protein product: CASSPWGGSYEQYF.

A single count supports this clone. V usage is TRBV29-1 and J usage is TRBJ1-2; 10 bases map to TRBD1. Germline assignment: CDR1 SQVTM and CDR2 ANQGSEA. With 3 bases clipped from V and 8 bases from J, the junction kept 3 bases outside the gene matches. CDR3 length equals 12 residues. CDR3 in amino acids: CSVDPGQGGYTF. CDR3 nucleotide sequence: TGCAGCGTTGACCCGGGACAGGGGGGCTACACCTTC.

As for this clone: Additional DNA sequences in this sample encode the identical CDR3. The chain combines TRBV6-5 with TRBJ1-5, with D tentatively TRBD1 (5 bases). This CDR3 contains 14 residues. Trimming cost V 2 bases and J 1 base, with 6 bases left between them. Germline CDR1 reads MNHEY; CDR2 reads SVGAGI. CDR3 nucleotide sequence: TGTGCCAGCAGTTACGGGGGGAGCAATCAGCCCCAGCATTTT. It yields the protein CASSYGGSNQPQHF.

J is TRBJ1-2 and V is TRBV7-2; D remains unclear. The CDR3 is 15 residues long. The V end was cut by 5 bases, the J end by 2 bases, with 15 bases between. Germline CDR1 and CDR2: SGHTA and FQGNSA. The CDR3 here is CASSQAGLPNYGYTF. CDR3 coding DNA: TGTGCCAGCAGCCAAGCAGGTCTTCCCAACTATGGCTACACCTTC.

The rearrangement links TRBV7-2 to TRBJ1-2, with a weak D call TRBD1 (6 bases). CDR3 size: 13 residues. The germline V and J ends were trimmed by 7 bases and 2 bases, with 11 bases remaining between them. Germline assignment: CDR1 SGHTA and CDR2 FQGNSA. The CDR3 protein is CASTPTGNYGYTF. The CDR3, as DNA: TGTGCCAGCACCCCAACAGGGAACTATGGCTACACCTTC.

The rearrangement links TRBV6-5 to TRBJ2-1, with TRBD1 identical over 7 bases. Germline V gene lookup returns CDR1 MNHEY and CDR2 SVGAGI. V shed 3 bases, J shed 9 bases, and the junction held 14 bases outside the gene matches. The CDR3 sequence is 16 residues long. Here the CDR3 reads CASSYPLTGVGSEQFF. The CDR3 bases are TGTGCCAGCAGTTATCCCCTTACAGGGGTTGGTAGTGAGCAGTTCTTC.

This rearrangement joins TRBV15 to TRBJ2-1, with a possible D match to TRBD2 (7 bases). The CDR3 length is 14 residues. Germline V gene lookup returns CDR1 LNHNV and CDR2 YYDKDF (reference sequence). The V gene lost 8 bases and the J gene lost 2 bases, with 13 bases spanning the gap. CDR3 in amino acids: CATGRGGAYNEQFF. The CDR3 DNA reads TGTGCCACCGGAAGGGGGGGGGCCTACAATGAGCAGTTCTTC.